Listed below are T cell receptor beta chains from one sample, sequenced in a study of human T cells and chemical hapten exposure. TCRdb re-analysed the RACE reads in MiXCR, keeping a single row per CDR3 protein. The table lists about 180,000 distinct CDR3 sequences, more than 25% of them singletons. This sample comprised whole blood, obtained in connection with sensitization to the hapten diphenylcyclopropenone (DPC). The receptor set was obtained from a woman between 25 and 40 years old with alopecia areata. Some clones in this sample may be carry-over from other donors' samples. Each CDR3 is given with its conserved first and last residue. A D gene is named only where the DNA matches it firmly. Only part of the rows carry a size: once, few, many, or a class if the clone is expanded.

CSADTGGNTEAFF	TGCAGCGCTGATACAGGGGGGAACACTGAAGCTTTCTTT	TRBV29-1	TRBD1	TRBJ1-1	NA
CASSVGIRRRAGELFF	NA	TRBV9	NA	TRBJ2-2	NA
CASSSDRVAFGNTIYF	TGTGCCAGCAGTTCGGACAGGGTGGCATTTGGAAACACCATATATTTT	TRBV6-6	TRBD1	TRBJ1-3	few
CSAGLAGTDTQYF	TGCAGCGCGGGACTAGCAGGCACAGATACGCAGTATTTT	TRBV29-1	TRBD2	TRBJ2-3	NA
CSVEGQAYGYTF	TGCAGCGTTGAAGGGCAGGCCTATGGCTACACCTTC	TRBV29-1	NA	TRBJ1-2	few
CAIGGTYTTGELFF	TGTGCCATCGGGGGAACCTATACCACCGGGGAGCTGTTTTTT	TRBV10-3	NA	TRBJ2-2	NA
CASSSHWTSGSSADTQYF	TGTGCCAGCAGTTCCCACTGGACTAGCGGCTCATCCGCAGATACGCAGTATTTT	TRBV6-2/TRBV6-3	TRBD2	TRBJ2-3	few
CASSLQGQGTGELFF	TGTGCCAGCAGCTTACAGGGACAGGGCACCGGGGAGCTGTTTTTT	TRBV7-3	TRBD1	TRBJ2-2	NA
CSGTGLAGQSSYNEQFF	TGCAGTGGTACAGGACTAGCGGGTCAGAGCTCCTACAATGAGCAGTTCTTC	TRBV20-1	TRBD2	TRBJ2-1	many
CASSEGQGLRHEQFF	TGTGCCAGCAGTGAAGGTCAGGGGTTACGGCATGAGCAGTTCTTC	TRBV6-1	NA	TRBJ2-1	NA
CASSGDTQYF	TGTGCCAGCAGCGGGGATACGCAGTATTTT	TRBV9	NA	TRBJ2-3	few
CASSQETGTGQLYEQYF	TGCGCCAGCAGCCAAGAGACGGGCACAGGGCAATTGTACGAGCAGTACTTC	TRBV4-1	NA	TRBJ2-7	NA
CSARTGANPGNTIYF	TGCAGCGCTAGGACAGGAGCTAACCCTGGAAACACCATATATTTT	TRBV29-1	TRBD1	TRBJ1-3	NA
CASSPTGRTEAFF	TGTGCCAGCAGCCCGACAGGGAGAACTGAAGCTTTCTTT	TRBV5-6	TRBD1	TRBJ1-1	NA
CASSPLGGGEVYEQYF	TGCGCCAGCAGTCCCCTAGGAGGGGGGGAGGTCTACGAGCAGTACTTC	TRBV4-1	NA	TRBJ2-7	NA
CSASGDGYTF	TGCAGTGCTTCCGGGGATGGCTACACCTTC	TRBV20-1	NA	TRBJ1-2	NA
CASSSWDLPDTQYF	TGTGCCAGCAGCTCGTGGGACCTCCCAGATACGCAGTATTTT	TRBV11-1	NA	TRBJ2-3	many
CASSFGDSTDTQYF	TGTGCCAGCAGCTTCGGGGACAGCACAGATACGCAGTATTTT	TRBV7-9	NA	TRBJ2-3	many
CASSYSRLAGAEQYF	TGTGCCAGCAGTTACTCAAGGCTAGCCGGGGCGGAGCAGTACTTC	TRBV6-5	NA	TRBJ2-7	NA
CSVVRPGNLYEQYF	TGCAGCGTTGTTCGGCCAGGGAATCTGTACGAGCAGTACTTC	TRBV29-1	NA	TRBJ2-7	NA
CASSAGDRILGEQYF	TGTGCCAGCAGTGCTGGGGACAGGATTTTAGGGGAGCAGTACTTC	TRBV11-2	TRBD1	TRBJ2-7	NA
CASSLGWTLATETQYF	TGTGCCAGCAGCTTGGGCTGGACTCTAGCGACGGAGACCCAGTACTTC	TRBV7-2	NA	TRBJ2-5	NA
CASSLVRGGETQYF	TGTGCCAGCAGCTTAGTCCGTGGTGGGGAGACCCAGTACTTC	TRBV7-2	NA	TRBJ2-5	NA
CASSPFRESYEQYF	TGCGCCAGCAGCCCCTTCCGGGAGTCCTACGAGCAGTACTTC	TRBV4-3	NA	TRBJ2-7	NA
CASSLGAGKETQYF	TGCGCCAGCAGCTTGGGGGCAGGAAAAGAGACCCAGTACTTC	TRBV5-1	NA	TRBJ2-5	NA
CASSQVQTSSYNEQFF	TGTGCCAGCAGCCAAGTACAGACGAGCTCCTACAATGAGCAGTTCTTC	TRBV3-1	NA	TRBJ2-1	few
CSADGLGKNYGYTF	TGCAGTGCTGACGGTCTAGGGAAAAACTATGGCTACACCTTC	TRBV20-1	NA	TRBJ1-2	NA
CSVAGVTEAFF	TGCAGCGTTGCGGGGGTCACTGAAGCTTTCTTT	TRBV29-1	NA	TRBJ1-1	NA
CASTPGGIGANVLTF	TGTGCCAGCACCCCGGGGGGCATTGGGGCCAACGTCCTGACTTTC	TRBV28	NA	TRBJ2-6	NA
CVSSLTRTDTQYF	TGTGTCAGCAGCTTAACGAGAACAGATACGCAGTATTTT	TRBV11-1	NA	TRBJ2-3	NA
CASSLSLAGVVSTDTQYF	TGCGCCAGCAGCTTGTCGCTAGCGGGAGTAGTGAGCACAGATACGCAGTATTTT	TRBV5-1	TRBD2	TRBJ2-3	NA
CASSSGQAFSGNTIYF	TGCGCCAGCAGCTCGGGACAGGCCTTCTCTGGAAACACCATATATTTT	TRBV5-1	TRBD1	TRBJ1-3	few
CASSLAASGRAPEQYF	TGTGCCAGCAGCTTAGCGGCTAGCGGGAGGGCCCCCGAGCAGTACTTC	TRBV7-8	TRBD2	TRBJ2-7	NA
CASSLSPWQGTEAFF	TGTGCCAGCAGCTTATCCCCTTGGCAGGGAACTGAAGCTTTCTTT	TRBV28	NA	TRBJ1-1	NA
CASSPLQTGSEGISTDTQYF	TGTGCCAGCTCACCACTTCAGACGGGGTCGGAGGGCATTAGCACAGATACGCAGTATTTT	TRBV18	NA	TRBJ2-3	NA
CASSVDPGIAKNIQYF	TGTGCCAGCAGCGTCGACCCGGGAATAGCCAAAAACATTCAGTACTTC	TRBV9	NA	TRBJ2-4	NA
CASSRLAGLQETQYF	TGTGCCAGCAGCCGACTAGCGGGGCTTCAAGAGACCCAGTACTTC	TRBV6-5	TRBD2	TRBJ2-5	NA
CASSLGQGEKLFF	TGTGCCAGCAGCTTAGGGCAGGGCGAAAAACTGTTTTTT	TRBV11-2	NA	TRBJ1-4	few
CASSPGSGSRRTEAFF	TGTGCCAGCTCACCGGGTTCCGGGTCTAGGCGAACTGAAGCTTTCTTT	TRBV18	NA	TRBJ1-1	NA
CSAGALDRGEQYF	TGCAGCGCGGGGGCTCTGGACAGGGGGGAGCAGTACTTC	TRBV29-1	TRBD1	TRBJ2-7	NA
CALAGRNTDTQYF	TGTGCCCTAGCGGGCAGGAACACAGATACGCAGTATTTT	TRBV12-3/TRBV12-4	TRBD2	TRBJ2-3	few
CASSLFSDYGYTF	TGTGCCAGCAGCTTATTCTCCGACTATGGCTACACCTTC	TRBV7-2	NA	TRBJ1-2	few
CASRPWTSPSTDTQYF	TGTGCCAGCAGACCATGGACTAGTCCTAGCACAGATACGCAGTATTTT	TRBV7-2	TRBD2	TRBJ2-3	few
CASSLRGQGDTEAFF	TGTGCCAGCAGCTTAAGGGGACAGGGGGACACTGAAGCTTTCTTT	TRBV7-9	TRBD1	TRBJ1-1	few
CASSSGNNEKLFF	TGTGCCAGCAGCTCCGGGAATAATGAAAAACTGTTTTTT	TRBV7-2	NA	TRBJ1-4	NA
CASSLGYGRPTDTQYF	TGTGCCAGCAGCTTAGGGTACGGAAGGCCAACAGATACGCAGTATTTT	TRBV7-2	NA	TRBJ2-3	NA
CSARGLGEQYF	TGCAGTGCCAGGGGACTAGGCGAGCAGTACTTC	TRBV20-1	TRBD2	TRBJ2-7	NA
CASSLLFGAGTSYEQYF	TGTGCCAGCAGCTTATTATTCGGGGCGGGCACCTCCTACGAGCAGTACTTC	TRBV11-2	NA	TRBJ2-7	few
CSVEDTLARGETQYF	TGCAGCGTTGAAGATACGCTAGCCCGCGGGGAGACCCAGTACTTC	TRBV29-1	NA	TRBJ2-5	NA
CASSFRLAEDTQYF	TGTGCCAGCAGCTTTCGACTAGCCGAAGATACGCAGTATTTT	TRBV7-2	TRBD2	TRBJ2-3	few
CSARDRNGNEQYF	TGCAGTGCTAGAGATCGTAACGGGAACGAGCAGTACTTC	TRBV20-1	NA	TRBJ2-7	many
CASSFTSGGSYEQYF	TGTGCCAGCAGCTTTACTAGCGGGGGTTCCTACGAGCAGTACTTC	TRBV7-2	TRBD2	TRBJ2-7	NA
CASSQQNSLETQYF	TGTGCCAGCAGCCAACAGAACTCCCTTGAGACCCAGTACTTC	TRBV5-4	NA	TRBJ2-5	NA